The following is a T cell receptor beta chain sequence with its context. Antigen unknown. Germline V gene lookup returns CDR1 MNHNS and CDR2 SASEGT. The CDR3 is 17 amino acids. V lost 2 bases and J lost 0, with 14 bases in between. This specimen comes from a study of cytomegalovirus exposure and HLA in healthy donors. Primers for the PCR totalled 60 Vbeta and 13 Jbeta. The authors' processing: Per a later analysis, the number of unique TCR beta chains was some 75 million, of which about 11 million were shared. The method was immunoSEQ multiplex PCR; TCRdb's version includes in-frame clones alone and lacks a portion of them. Clone size and the V and J calls come from that table; the DNA yielded D and trimming. The sample has just over 95,000 clones, about 78% seen once; the top ten hold over 4%. The study's findings and limits: In the analysis, some V segments, TRBV6-2 and TRBV6-3 included, were excluded as indistinguishable. In an earlier analysis, in some 500 donors, most V segments appeared productive either ~87% or ~30% of the time.

This clonotype originated in a woman aged 40-49 years in good health and CMV-seropositive. The rearrangement uses TRBV6-1 and TRBJ1-5; D not certain. The material sequenced was PBMCs. The CDR3 DNA follows: TGTGCCAGCAGTGAATTAAGGGCGGACTATAGCAATCAGCCCCAGCATTTT. It yields the protein CASSELRADYSNQPQHF.